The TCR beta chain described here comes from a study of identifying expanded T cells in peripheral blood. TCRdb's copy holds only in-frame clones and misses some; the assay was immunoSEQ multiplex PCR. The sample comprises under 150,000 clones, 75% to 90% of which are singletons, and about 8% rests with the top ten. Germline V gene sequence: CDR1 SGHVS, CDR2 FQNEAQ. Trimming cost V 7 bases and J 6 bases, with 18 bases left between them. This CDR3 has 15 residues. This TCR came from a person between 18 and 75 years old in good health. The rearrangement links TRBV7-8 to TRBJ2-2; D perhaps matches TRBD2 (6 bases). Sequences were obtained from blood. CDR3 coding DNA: TGTGCCAGCAAGGTGGCGGGAATAGGTCCCGGGGAGCTGTTTTTT. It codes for CASKVAGIGPGELFF.